These T cell receptor beta chains were read from a single sample in a study of human T cells and chemical hapten exposure. TCRdb re-called the RACE reads with MiXCR, one entry per CDR3 protein. The repertoire holds over 100,000 distinct CDR3 sequences, roughly a tenth seen once, with 2.5% to 3.5% in the top ten. The source material was whole blood, sampled in connection with sensitization to the hapten diphenylcyclopropenone (DPC). The source is a woman in her thirties or forties with alopecia areata. Some clones in this sample may be carry-over from other donors' samples. Each CDR3 is given with its conserved first and last residue. D genes are given only for firm matches. Expanded clones are given a class, and other clones once, few, many or no size at all.

TRBJ1-5 TRBV2 many 15 TRBD1 TGTGCCAGCAGCGGCGGGACAGGGGGCTTCCAGCCCCAGCATTTT CASSGGTGGFQPQHF
TRBJ2-3 TRBV29-1 - 14 - TGCAGCGTTACGGAGGGCAGGGGCACAGATACGCAGTATTTT CSVTEGRGTDTQYF
TRBJ2-1 TRBV7-6 many 14 TRBD2 TGTGCCAGCAGCTTATTAGCGGGGGGTGATGAGCAGTTCTTC CASSLLAGGDEQFF
TRBJ1-6 TRBV3-1 many 14 - TGTGCCAGCAGCCAAGGGATGGGGAATTCACCCCTCCACTTT CASSQGMGNSPLHF
TRBJ1-2 TRBV12-3/TRBV12-4 many 18 - TGTGCCAGCAGTTTAGACAGGGCCCCTTGGGAATACAACTATGGCTACACCTTC CASSLDRAPWEYNYGYTF
TRBJ2-1 TRBV7-2 - 15 TRBD2 TGTGCCAGCAGCTTAGGAGGGACTACATACAATGAGCAGTTCTTC CASSLGGTTYNEQFF
TRBJ1-6 TRBV7-8 - 17 - TGTGCCAGCAGCTTCGCTCCAGGGCTCGGGCGCGATTCACCCCTCCACTTT CASSFAPGLGRDSPLHF
TRBJ1-3 TRBV6-6 many 13 - TGTGCCAGCAGTCCTTGGCCTGGAAACACCATATATTTT CASSPWPGNTIYF
TRBJ1-5 TRBV6-2/TRBV6-3 many 15 TRBD1 TGTGCCAACAGCCCGGGGACAGGGGGCGATCAGCCCCAGCATTTT CANSPGTGGDQPQHF
TRBJ2-2 TRBV6-6 many 15 - TGTGCCAGCAGTTACTCGTCCGCTAACACCGGGGAGCTGTTTTTT CASSYSSANTGELFF
TRBJ1-2 TRBV6-5 few 15 - TGTGCCAGCAGTTACTCGCCCGGGCCCAACTATGGCTACACCTTC CASSYSPGPNYGYTF
TRBJ2-4 TRBV20-1 few 14 - TGCAGTGCTCACCAACGACTAGCCAAAAACATTCAGTACTTC CSAHQRLAKNIQYF
TRBJ2-6 TRBV5-5 - 15 - TGTGCCAGCAGCCCCCGACATGCTGGGGCCAACGTCCTGACTTTC CASSPRHAGANVLTF
TRBJ2-7 TRBV27 few 19 - TGTGCCAGCAGTTCTCGACCACCCCTTGGCGAAGTGAGCTCCTACGAGCAGTACTTC CASSSRPPLGEVSSYEQYF
TRBJ2-4 TRBV30 - 12 TRBD1 TGTGCCTGGACCCCAGACAGGGGCGTATGGGACTTC CAWTPDRGVWDF
TRBJ2-1 TRBV6-1 - 12 - TGTGCCAGCAGTGAACAGGACAATGAGCAGTTCTTC CASSEQDNEQFF
TRBJ2-2 TRBV4-3 few 14 - TGCGCCAGCAGCCAAGAGGTGAACACCGGGGAGCTGTTTTTT CASSQEVNTGELFF
TRBJ2-1 TRBV9 - 15 - TGTGCCAGCAGCGTAGATGGTGGGTCCTACAATGAGCAGTTCTTC CASSVDGGSYNEQFF
TRBJ2-5 TRBV7-6 few 12 - TGTGCCAGCAGCTTCAACCAAGAGACCCAGTACTTC CASSFNQETQYF
TRBJ2-5 TRBV6-6 - 18 TRBD2 TGTGCCAGCAGCCAAGGACAGATGACTAGCGGGGGGTCAGAGACCCAGTACTTC CASSQGQMTSGGSETQYF
TRBJ2-3 TRBV7-2 few 17 - TGTGCCAGCAGCTTATCGGTCAGAGGGGTAGTTCCAGATACGCAGTATTTT CASSLSVRGVVPDTQYF
TRBJ1-1 TRBV11-2 many 13 - TGTGCCAGCAGCTTAGATCCACAGCTGGGAGCTTTCTTT CASSLDPQLGAFF
TRBJ1-2 TRBV7-9 few 15 TRBD1 TGTGCCAGCAGCCTCAGACAGGGTGAGAACTATGGCTACACCTTC CASSLRQGENYGYTF
TRBJ1-2 TRBV11-2 many 13 - TGTGCCAGCAGCTTAGGGAGTAACTATGGCTACACCTTC CASSLGSNYGYTF
TRBJ2-7 TRBV5-1 many 15 TRBD2 TGCGCCAGCAGCTTGGACGGGGGGGATGCCTACGAGCAGTACTTC CASSLDGGDAYEQYF
TRBJ2-3 TRBV28 many 18 TRBD2 TGTGCCAGCAGTTTAGGGACTCTAGCGGGGGAGAGCACAGATACGCAGTATTTT CASSLGTLAGESTDTQYF
TRBJ2-5 TRBV18 - 17 TRBD1 TGTGCCAGCTCGCCTAAGGGACAGGGAAGCCGGCCGGAGACCCAGTACTTC CASSPKGQGSRPETQYF
TRBJ1-2 TRBV11-2 few 15 TRBD1 TGTGCCAGCAGCTTATCCCAGACAGGGAACTATGGCTACACCTTC CASSLSQTGNYGYTF
TRBJ2-4 TRBV28 - 15 TRBD1 TGTGCCAGCAGTTCCCCCGGGACAGGGAAAAACATTCAGTACTTC CASSSPGTGKNIQYF
TRBJ2-1 TRBV5-1 - 17 TRBD2 TGCGCCAGCAGCTTGGAGGCGAGCGGGGGGCTGTACAATGAGCAGTTCTTC CASSLEASGGLYNEQFF
TRBJ1-6 TRBV7-2 few 12 - TGTGCCAGCAGCGTGTTAAATTCACCCCTCCACTTT CASSVLNSPLHF
TRBJ2-7 TRBV6-5 - 17 TRBD1 TGTGCCAGCAGTTACCTTCTCACAGGGGGCTTATTCTACGAGCAGTACTTC CASSYLLTGGLFYEQYF
TRBJ2-5 TRBV29-1 - 18 TRBD1 TGCAGCGTTGAGCCAGCCCCGGGACAGGGCGGGCGTTCGGAGACCCAGTACTTC CSVEPAPGQGGRSETQYF
TRBJ2-5 TRBV5-1 - 15 - TGCGCCAGCAGCTTGGGGCGCACAGGACAAGAGACCCAGTACTTC CASSLGRTGQETQYF
TRBJ2-1 TRBV24-1 few 17 TRBD2 TGTGCCACCAGTGGCTCGGGGGGGGCAAACTCCTACAATGAGCAGTTCTTC CATSGSGGANSYNEQFF
TRBJ1-4 TRBV6-6 many 12 - TGTGCCAGCACCATTCAGGGCGGAAAACTGTTTTTT CASTIQGGKLFF
TRBJ2-2 TRBV20-1 many 14 - TGCAGTCTACCGGGGGGCCTGGGGACCGGGGAGCTGTTTTTT CSLPGGLGTGELFF
TRBJ1-4 TRBV27 - 14 TRBD1 TGTGCCAGCAGCCGACAGGGGAGTGGAGAAAAACTGTTTTTT CASSRQGSGEKLFF
TRBJ2-4 TRBV27 many 14 TRBD1 TGTGCCAGCAGTTTAACAGGGGGCGAAAACATTCAGTACTTC CASSLTGGENIQYF
TRBJ2-7 TRBV20-1 many 12 - TGCAGTGCGGGGACGGATTTTTACGAGCAGTACTTC CSAGTDFYEQYF
TRBJ1-5 TRBV3-1 - 12 - TGTGCCAGCAGCCAAGGGAGCAGGCCCCAGCATTTT CASSQGSRPQHF
TRBJ2-7 TRBV4-3 few 15 TRBD2 TGCGCCAGCAGCCAGGTTCGCGGGGGGGGTTACGAGCAGTACTTC CASSQVRGGGYEQYF
TRBJ2-2 TRBV6-2/TRBV6-3 many 15 - TGTGCCAGCAGTTACGGGGGGCCGGGCACCGGGGAGCTGTTTTTT CASSYGGPGTGELFF
TRBJ2-5 TRBV9 - 13 - TGTGCCAGCAGCGCCGACGAGAGGGGGACCCAGTACTTC CASSADERGTQYF
TRBJ2-3 TRBV12-5 - 17 - TGTGCTAGTGGTTTGGTTTTGACCGGGACTAGCACAGATACGCAGTATTTT CASGLVLTGTSTDTQYF
TRBJ2-3 TRBV28 many 13 - TGTGCCAGCAGGGGTAGGCCCACAGATACGCAGTATTTT CASRGRPTDTQYF